There are many counts of the clone carrying this TCR beta chain. The antigen remains undetermined. This sample was taken from a study of blood T cells in healthy people across ages. Study observations and caveats: When set beside aged donors, long-lived donors presented more naive CD4+ cells and higher diversity.

The V gene's germline CDR1 is SGHKS and CDR2 YYEKEE (reference sequence). Trimming removed 0 bases from V and 6 bases from J, with 10 bases in between. The length of the CDR3 is 14 residues. Using a J-beta primer mix together with a sample-barcoded 5' primer, a second PCR was run for about 6 to 12 cycles. TCRdb ran MiXCR on the 5' RACE reads and lists one entry per CDR3 protein. The table includes hundreds of thousands of distinct CDR3 sequences, 32% detected once. V is TRBV5-5 and J is TRBJ1-5; TRBD1 is a possible D gene (5 bases). Sample: blood. The receptor comes from a woman of 80 years or more in good health. The CDR3 nucleotides are TGTGCCAGCAGCTTGGGAGGGGTTGGTCAGCCCCAGCATTTT. Translated: CASSLGGVGQPQHF.